This TCR beta chain was identified in a study of T cells in Graves' hyperthyroidism and ophthalmopathy. V trimming: 6 bases; J trimming: 0 bases; junction bases outside the gene matches: 6. The CDR3 has 15 amino acids. Germline V lookup: CDR1 ENHRY, CDR2 SYGVKD. Amplification of TCR beta CDR3 regions was performed using RNA transcripts as template. Using the HTBI primer set, a first-round RT-PCR was run on the TCR CDR3. TCRdb ran MiXCR on the multiplex PCR reads and lists one entry per CDR3 protein. In the table there are about 620,000 distinct CDR3 sequences, 15% to 20% of which are singletons. This clonotype was sampled from a woman aged 25-40 years with Graves' hyperthyroidism. The sequenced material came from blood. This chain links TRBV10-3 with TRBJ2-7; 9 positions match TRBD1. The CDR3 sequence: CAIREGQGSSYEQYF. CDR3 nucleotides: TGTGCCATCAGAGAAGGACAGGGGAGCTCCTACGAGCAGTACTTC.